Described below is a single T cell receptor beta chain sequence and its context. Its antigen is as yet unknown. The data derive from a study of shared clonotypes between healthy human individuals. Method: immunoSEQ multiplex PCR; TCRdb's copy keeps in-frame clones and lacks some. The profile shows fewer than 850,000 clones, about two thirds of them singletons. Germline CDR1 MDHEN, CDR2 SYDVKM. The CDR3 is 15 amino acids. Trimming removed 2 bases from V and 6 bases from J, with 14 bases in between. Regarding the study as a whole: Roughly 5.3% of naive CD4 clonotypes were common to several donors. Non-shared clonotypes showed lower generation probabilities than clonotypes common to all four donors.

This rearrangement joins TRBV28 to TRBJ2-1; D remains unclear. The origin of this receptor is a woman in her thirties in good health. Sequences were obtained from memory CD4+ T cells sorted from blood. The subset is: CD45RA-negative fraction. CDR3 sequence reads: CASSLPVGATNEQFF. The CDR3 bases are TGTGCCAGCAGTTTACCAGTTGGTGCTACCAATGAGCAGTTCTTC.